A single sample gave rise to the 21 T cell receptor beta chains below, sequenced in a study of blood T cell repertoires in COVID-19 (dated by TCRdb to the early 2020s). The library was prepared using the immunoSEQ multiplex PCR assay. TCRdb mirrors the immuneACCESS table, restricted to in-frame sequences. Some clones are absent from its copies; in checked studies, under half trace to an unresolved V gene, and the reason for the others is unknown. The table for this sample lists around 620,000 clones; around 89% of them were counted only once. Over 0.2% of the sample is taken by the ten largest. The sequenced material came from peripheral blood. These receptors all stem from a woman aged 18-29 years with acute or convalescent COVID-19.

A note on this clone: Germline is not matched at one junction end, which may reflect a read error. This chain uses TRBV19 with TRBJ1-5; 8 bases align to TRBD1. The CDR3 runs 13 residues. Germline CDR1 LNHDA, CDR2 SQIVND (reference sequence). The CDR3 reads CARIGQGKQPQHF. CDR3 in DNA: TGTGCCAGGATCGGACAGGGCAAACAGCCCCAGCATTTT.

CDR3 protein: CASGQGGNQPQHF. CDR3 DNA: TGTGCCAGCGGGCAGGGAGGAAATCAGCCCCAGCATTTT. The chain couples TRBV10-3 to TRBJ1-5; TRBD1 might be the D (5 bases). V was shortened by 10 bases and J by 4 bases, with 14 bases between the two germline ends. Germline V gene data show CDR1 as ENHRY and CDR2 as SYGVKD. The CDR3 is 13 amino acids.

The chain combines TRBV5-1 with TRBJ2-7; 8 bases are shared with TRBD1. The germline V gene has CDR1 SGHRS and CDR2 YFSETQ. The V segment lost 4 bases and the J segment 2 bases; nucleotides outside the gene matches: 11. The CDR3 is 16 amino acids. The CDR3 is CASSPFGQGGTYEQYF. In nucleotides, the CDR3 is TGCGCCAGCAGCCCCTTCGGACAGGGTGGAACCTACGAGCAGTACTTC.

Regarding this clone: Additional DNA sequences in this sample encode the identical CDR3. This chain uses TRBV5-6 with TRBJ2-7, with D maybe TRBD2 (7 bases). CDR1 and CDR2 (germline): SGHDT, YYEEEE. V dropped 4 bases and J dropped 4 bases, with 12 bases sitting between them. This CDR3 region has 13 residues. Written as DNA, the CDR3 is TGTGCCAGCAGCCCGGGGAGGGGGTACGAGCAGTACTTC. Translation gives CASSPGRGYEQYF.

The chain employs TRBV7-2 and TRBJ1-2; D unclear. Looked up from germline, CDR1 is SGHTA and CDR2 is FQGNSA. Trimming cost V 4 bases and J 0 bases, with 12 bases left between them. This CDR3 is 15 amino acids long. CDR3 in amino acids: CASSSRSNSNYGYTF. The DNA for the CDR3 is TGTGCCAGCAGCTCGAGAAGCAACTCTAACTATGGCTACACCTTC.

The chain has TRBV28 and TRBJ1-1, with 8 positions matching TRBD1. This CDR3 has 14 residues. Germline CDR1 MDHEN, CDR2 SYDVKM. V dropped 3 bases and J dropped 5; count of bases not matched to a gene: 5. The CDR3 sequence: CASSLYRGATEAFF. The CDR3 region has the DNA TGTGCCAGCAGTTTGTACAGGGGGGCGACTGAAGCTTTCTTT.

This clone was observed a single time. The chain combines TRBV7-9 with TRBJ2-7; 11 bases align to TRBD2. The CDR3 is 14 amino acids. V gave up 4 bases and J gave up 3 bases; unmatched junction bases: 2. Germline V gene sequence: CDR1 SEHNR, CDR2 FQNEAQ (reference sequence). CDR3: CASSSGTSGYEQYF. CDR3 nucleotide sequence: TGTGCCAGCAGCTCCGGGACTAGCGGCTACGAGCAGTACTTC.

The V and J genes are TRBV6-6 and TRBJ2-1; perhaps TRBD1 as D (5 bases). This CDR3 has 15 residues. Looked up from germline, CDR1 is MNHNY and CDR2 is SVGAGI (reference sequence). V was trimmed by 0 bases and J by 4 bases, leaving 10 bases between them. The CDR3 is CASSYSQGGYNEQFF. CDR3 DNA sequence: TGTGCCAGCAGTTACTCCCAGGGTGGGTACAATGAGCAGTTCTTC.

This chain connects TRBV7-2 to TRBJ2-1; unclear D gene. Germline CDR1 SGHTA, CDR2 FQGNSA. V was clipped by 0 bases and J by 2 bases, with 11 bases between them. The CDR3 totals 16 residues. CDR3 protein: CASSLATASPYNEQFF. CDR3 coding DNA: TGTGCCAGCAGCTTAGCCACAGCATCCCCCTACAATGAGCAGTTCTTC.

The CDR3 DNA reads as TGTGCCAGTAGTACCGCTACAGGGAGTGTGGCTGGCTACACCTTC. It is translated as CASSTATGSVAGYTF. The chain is built from TRBV19 and TRBJ1-2; D perhaps matches TRBD1 (6 bases). Germline values: CDR1 LNHDA, CDR2 SQIVND (reference sequence). Trimming removed 4 bases at V and 7 bases at J, with 19 bases between. There are 15 residues in the CDR3.

The chain uses TRBV5-1 and TRBJ2-1; TRBD1 matches at 8 bases. The trim removed 7 bases at V and 7 bases at J, leaving 13 bases unmatched. The CDR3 contains 15 residues. CDR1 is SGHRS, CDR2 YFSETQ, per germline. CDR3 sequence reads: CASLAVEQGVNEQFF. The CDR3 DNA follows: TGCGCCAGCCTTGCCGTCGAACAGGGGGTAAATGAGCAGTTCTTC.

This chain uses TRBV30 with TRBJ2-7; 7 nucleotides align to TRBD2. CDR1 and CDR2 (germline): GTSNPN, SVGIG (reference sequence). J lost 6 bases, V lost 3 bases, and 11 bases had no gene match. CDR3 length: 14 amino acids. The CDR3 sequence is CAWRAAGVVIEQYF. The CDR3 DNA sequence: TGTGCCTGGAGAGCGGCGGGGGTAGTAATCGAGCAGTACTTC.

In the case of this clone: This sample includes further DNA sequences coding for the same CDR3. The genes are TRBV6-4 and TRBJ2-3; 11 bases agree with TRBD2. This CDR3 comprises 16 residues. The V gene's germline CDR1 is MRHNA and CDR2 SNTAGT. The trim removed 3 bases at V and 0 bases at J, leaving 2 bases unmatched. The CDR3 nucleotides are TGTGCCAGCAGTGAGGCTAGCGGGGGGAGCACAGATACGCAGTATTTT. Residues: CASSEASGGSTDTQYF.

The chain employs TRBV19 and TRBJ1-2; D call uncertain. The CDR3 is made up of 16 amino acids. Per the germline V gene, CDR1 is LNHDA and CDR2 is SQIVND (reference sequence). Between the trimmed V and J ends, which lost 4 bases and 2 bases, there was a span of 17 bases. CDR3 sequence: CASSNTPNGRNYGYTF. In nucleotides, the CDR3 is TGTGCCAGTAGTAATACTCCGAATGGGCGAAACTATGGCTACACCTTC.

The V and J genes are TRBV14 and TRBJ1-4; 9 bases agree with TRBD1. Germline lookup yields CDR1 SGHDN and CDR2 FVKESK. CDR3 length equals 15 residues. The V segment lost 0 bases and the J segment 10 bases; nucleotides outside the gene matches: 6. The DNA for the CDR3 is TGTGCCAGCAGCCAAGAAGGGACAGGGCTCGGAAAACTGTTTTTT. Its protein is CASSQEGTGLGKLFF.

The chain recombines TRBV12-3 or TRBV12-4 with TRBJ2-5; 11 bases align to TRBD2. With 8 bases clipped from V and 4 bases from J, the junction kept 3 bases outside the gene matches. The CDR3 runs 13 residues. Here the CDR3 DNA reads TGTGCCAGCTCTCTAGCGGGGGGAGAGACCCAGTACTTC. It specifies CASSLAGGETQYF.

The V gene is TRBV7-9, the J gene TRBJ2-1; D is ambiguous. V gave up 0 bases and J gave up 5 bases, with 2 bases separating them. Germline-derived CDR1 and CDR2 are SEHNR and FQNEAQ (reference sequence). The length of the CDR3 is 12 residues. The CDR3 protein is CASSLANNEQFF. The CDR3, as DNA: TGTGCCAGCAGCTTAGCCAACAATGAGCAGTTCTTC.

The CDR3 loop is CASSPGTGDYEQYF. CDR3 DNA sequence: TGTGCCAGCTCACCTGGGACAGGGGACTACGAGCAGTACTTC. V gene TRBV18 combines with J gene TRBJ2-7; 10 bases are shared with TRBD1. The CDR3 sequence is 14 residues long. In germline, CDR1 is KGHSH, CDR2 LQKENI. V lost 3 bases, J lost 3 bases, and 2 bases stayed unmatched.

The chain carries TRBV7-9 and TRBJ1-1, with D unclear. Germline CDR1 is SEHNR and CDR2 is FQNEAQ (reference sequence). The V gene lost 6 bases and the J gene lost 6 bases, with 8 bases spanning the gap. This CDR3 is built from 11 residues. CDR3 coding DNA: TGTGCCAGCAGGAGGGATCCTGAAGCTTTCTTT. It encodes CASRRDPEAFF.

The gene calls are TRBV4-3 and TRBJ1-2; D might be TRBD1 (5 bases). CDR3 length: 14 amino acids. CDR1 is LGHNA, CDR2 YSLEER, per germline. V was clipped by 0 bases and J by 4 bases, with 9 bases between them. The CDR3 sequence: CASSQDSGVYGYTF. CDR3 coding DNA: TGCGCCAGCAGCCAAGATTCGGGGGTCTATGGCTACACCTTC.

As DNA, the CDR3 is TGTGCCAGCAGCTTGTGGGGCCAGGGTTATGGCTACACCTTC. Translation gives CASSLWGQGYGYTF. The V call is TRBV5-5, the J call TRBJ1-2; perhaps TRBD1 as D (5 bases). V lost 1 base and J lost 5, with 12 bases in between. The CDR3 has 14 amino acids. From germline, CDR1 is SGHKS and CDR2 YYEKEE (reference sequence). Variable domain in full (rest from reference TRBV5-5 and TRBJ1-2): DAGVTQSPTHLIKTRGQQVTLRCSPISGHKSVSWYQQVLGQGPQFIFQYYEKEERGRGNFPDRFSARQFPNYSSELNVNALLLGDSALYLCASSLWGQGYGYTFGSGTRLTVV.